The present T cell receptor beta chain was sequenced within a study of cytomegalovirus exposure and HLA in healthy donors. Study-level points and caveats: Highly shared sequence variants in one cluster were likely a sequencing artifact. Across HLA loci, a later analysis found differing TCR association rates, with DRB1 most and HLA-C fewest.

The PCR had 60 Vbeta and 13 Jbeta primers. The table came from immunoSEQ multiplex PCR; TCRdb's copy has only in-frame clones and leaves some out. This sample has a few hundred thousand clones; 80% to 90% occur once, and the top ten carry roughly 2%. The CDR3 loop spans 17 amino acids. On this clone: Its specificity is unknown.

The clonotype comes from a woman between 40 and 55 years old in good health and CMV-seropositive. Sequencing was carried out using PBMCs. The chain uses TRBV21-1 and TRBJ1-2. TRBV21-1 is labeled a pseudogene. DNA for the CDR3: TGTGCCAGCAGCAAAACCGGGGGGGGCAGTTATATTAATGGCTACACCTTC. Protein product: CASSKTGGGSYINGYTF.